These 24 T cell receptor beta chains came from one sample sequenced in a study of blood T cell repertoires in COVID-19. The data were produced by immunoSEQ multiplex PCR, yet TCRdb's version contains in-frame clones alone and is incomplete. The sample includes 50,000 or so clones, roughly 89% of them seen just once. Sequenced material: peripheral blood. These receptors were taken from a human donor in a cohort sampled during active COVID-19.

The J gene is TRBJ2-1, the V gene TRBV7-8; 7 positions agree with TRBD2. CDR1 SGHVS and CDR2 FQNEAQ come from the germline V gene. CDR3 length: 13 amino acids. Trimming at V came to 5 bases and at J to 2 bases, leaving 0 bases not matched to a gene. The CDR3 spells CASSGGAYNEQFF. For the CDR3, the DNA is TGTGCCAGCAGCGGGGGGGCCTACAATGAGCAGTTCTTC.

A few counts support this clone. This chain connects TRBV18 to TRBJ1-5; 11 nucleotides agree with TRBD1. Germline V lookup: CDR1 KGHSH, CDR2 LQKENI. There are 14 residues in the CDR3. Trimming cost V 6 bases and J 4 bases; bases outside gene matches: 2. The CDR3 loop reads CASSRDRGNQPQHF. For the CDR3, the DNA is TGTGCCAGCTCCAGGGACAGGGGGAATCAGCCCCAGCATTTT.

Regarding this clone: This sample also contains other DNA sequences that code for the same CDR3. V gene TRBV18 combines with J gene TRBJ2-2, with D maybe TRBD2 (6 bases). The germline V gene has CDR1 KGHSH and CDR2 LQKENI. This CDR3 spans 13 amino acids. Trimming removed 8 bases from V and 8 bases from J, with 15 bases in between. The CDR3 sequence is CASARLEGGELFF. CDR3 nucleotides: TGTGCCAGCGCCAGACTAGAAGGTGGGGAGCTGTTTTTT. The full variable domain, rest sourced from reference TRBV18 and TRBJ2-2, is NAGVMQNPRHLVRRRGQEARLRCSPMKGHSHVYWYRQLPEEGLKFMVYLQKENIIDESGMPKERFSAEFPKEGPSILRIQQVVRGDSAAYFCASARLEGGELFFGEGSRLTVL.

V gene TRBV25-1 combines with J gene TRBJ2-3, with 9 bases matching TRBD1. J lost 4 bases, V lost 5 bases, and 7 bases had no gene match. The CDR3 covers 15 residues. The germline gives CDR1 MGHDK, CDR2 SYGVNS. The CDR3 reads CASSITGGFPDTQYF. The CDR3 DNA reads TGTGCCAGCAGTATCACAGGGGGCTTCCCAGATACGCAGTATTTT.

About this clone: An end of the junction differs from the germline gene, which may be a read error. The rearrangement links TRBV30 to TRBJ1-4; TRBD1 aligns across 9 bases. The CDR3 contains 15 residues. The germline V gene has CDR1 GTSNPN and CDR2 SVGIG (reference sequence). As DNA, the CDR3 is TGTGCCTGGAGTTCACCCGGGACAGGGAATGGAAAACTGTTTTTT. The encoded protein is CAWSSPGTGNGKLFF.

This clone was observed once. This rearrangement joins TRBV7-8 to TRBJ2-5; TRBD2 matches at 13 bases. With 1 base clipped from V and 5 bases from J, the junction kept 4 bases outside the gene matches. The CDR3 consists of 16 residues. The germline CDR1 and CDR2 sequences are SGHVS and FQNEAQ. CDR3 amino acids: CASSLERLAGGETQYF. CDR3 bases: TGTGCCAGCAGCTTAGAGAGACTAGCGGGAGGTGAGACCCAGTACTTC.

V usage is TRBV7-9 and J usage is TRBJ2-1, with 9 bases identical to TRBD2. The junction had 6 bases not matched to a gene; V was cut back by 6 bases and J by 0 bases. Germline V CDR1 and CDR2: SEHNR, FQNEAQ (reference sequence). There are 16 residues in the CDR3. The DNA for the CDR3 is TGTGCCAGCAGTTCCTATAGCGGGAGCTCCTACAATGAGCAGTTCTTC. Translation: CASSSYSGSSYNEQFF.

This chain joins TRBV7-9 and TRBJ2-1; D possibly corresponds to TRBD1 (6 bases). Germline V CDR1 and CDR2: SEHNR, FQNEAQ (reference sequence). The germline V and J ends were trimmed by 1 base and 8 bases, with 9 bases remaining between them. This CDR3 comprises 13 residues. CDR3 sequence: CASSLGNRDEQFF. Written as DNA, the CDR3 is TGTGCCAGCAGCTTAGGCAACAGGGATGAGCAGTTCTTC.

The rearrangement joins TRBV5-1 to TRBJ2-1; 11 bases are shared with TRBD2. In germline, CDR1 is SGHRS, CDR2 YFSETQ. J gave up 3 bases and V 3 bases, and 2 bases lay outside the gene matches. The CDR3 is 15 amino acids. CDR3 coding DNA: TGCGCCAGCAGCTCCGGGACTAGCGGCTACAATGAGCAGTTCTTC. Its translation is CASSSGTSGYNEQFF. Looking up the rest from reference TRBV5-1 and TRBJ2-1 gives the full variable domain: KAGVTQTPRYLIKTRGQQVTLSCSPISGHRSVSWYQQTPGQGLQFLFEYFSETQRNKGNFPGRFSGRQFSNSRSEMNVSTLELGDSALYLCASSSGTSGYNEQFFGPGTRLTVL.

As for this clone: One end of the junction does not line up with germline, which may come from a read error. This sequence joins TRBV6-5 and TRBJ1-1; 9 bases map to TRBD1. The CDR3 consists of 14 residues. Per the germline V gene, CDR1 is MNHEY and CDR2 is SVGAGI. The CDR3 reads CASRPGTGNPEAFF. The CDR3 region has the DNA TGTGCCAGCAGGCCCGGGACAGGGAACCCTGAAGCTTTCTTT.

This clone occurred once. The V call is TRBV6-5, the J call TRBJ1-6; 8 bases align to TRBD1. The CDR3 loop spans 14 amino acids. V shed 6 bases, J shed 9 bases, and the junction held 7 bases outside the gene matches. The V gene's germline CDR1 is MNHEY and CDR2 SVGAGI. The CDR3 here is CASSLTGGVSPLHF. The CDR3 bases are TGTGCCAGCAGCCTTACAGGGGGGGTTTCACCCCTCCACTTT.

In nucleotides, the CDR3 is TGTGCCAGCAGCCCTCCCCCCGGGACAGGGTCCAACGAGCAGTACTTC. Its translation: CASSPPPGTGSNEQYF. J is TRBJ2-7 and V is TRBV3-1 (or the pseudogene TRBV3-2); 9 positions match TRBD1. The V gene end was trimmed by 4 bases and the J gene end by 5 bases; junction bases not matched to a gene: 12. The CDR3 totals 16 residues. The germline V gene has CDR1 LGHDT and CDR2 YNNKEL (reference sequence).

This clone was observed once. In nucleotides, the CDR3 is TGTGCCAGCAGCTTAGGGACTAGCCGTTACAATGAGCAGTTCTTC. Its protein is CASSLGTSRYNEQFF. This chain uses TRBV7-2 with TRBJ2-1; TRBD2 matches at 8 bases. The CDR3 consists of 15 residues. V lost 1 base, J lost 4 bases, and 3 bases stayed unmatched. The germline CDR1 and CDR2 sequences are SGHTA and FQGNSA.

Details on this clone: The identical CDR3 is also encoded by other nucleotide sequences in the sample. This rearrangement joins TRBV28 to TRBJ2-3; TRBD2 aligns across 8 bases. The CDR3 extends over 14 amino acids. V shed 5 bases and J 6 bases; nucleotides not matched to a gene: 7. From germline, CDR1 is MDHEN and CDR2 SYDVKM. The CDR3 protein is CASSPSGGADTQYF. CDR3 nucleotides: TGTGCCAGCAGTCCGTCCGGGGGGGCCGATACGCAGTATTTT.

The V and J genes are TRBV5-8 and TRBJ1-1, with no clear D. The CDR3 is made up of 11 amino acids. CDR1 SGHTS and CDR2 YDEGEE come from the germline V gene. Trimming removed 6 bases from V and 4 bases from J, with 7 bases in between. The CDR3 DNA follows: TGTGCCAGCATCCGAGGCACTGAAGCTTTCTTT. This sequence encodes CASIRGTEAFF.

J is TRBJ1-1 and V is TRBV3-1 (or the pseudogene TRBV3-2); D may be TRBD1 (5 bases). This CDR3 region has 15 residues. Trimming shortened V by 4 bases and J by 0 bases, and 12 bases separated the two germline ends. The germline V gene has CDR1 LGHDT and CDR2 YNNKEL (reference sequence). CDR3 sequence (DNA): TGTGCCAGCAGCCGTACCACAGGTCTGAACACTGAAGCTTTCTTT. Translated, it gives CASSRTTGLNTEAFF.

The chain uses TRBV7-9 and TRBJ1-2; D unresolved. The CDR3 runs 13 residues. V was cut by 1 base and J by 2 bases, with 5 bases left in between. Germline loops: CDR1 SEHNR, CDR2 FQNEAQ (reference sequence). In nucleotides, the CDR3 is TGTGCCAGCAGCTTAGATGTAAACTATGGCTACACCTTC. This sequence encodes CASSLDVNYGYTF.

This chain links TRBV19 with TRBJ1-4; 8 positions match TRBD1. The CDR3 consists of 16 residues. Germline V gives CDR1 LNHDA, CDR2 SQIVND (reference sequence). The ends lost 8 bases at V and 7 bases at J; junction bases unmatched: 15. The CDR3 DNA is TGTGCCAGTGGGGCAGGGGGCTTCGGGTCGGGTGAAAAACTGTTTTTT. Translated, it gives CASGAGGFGSGEKLFF.

V usage is TRBV10-1 and J usage is TRBJ2-3, with D possibly being TRBD1 (7 bases). CDR1 WNHNN and CDR2 SYGVQD come from the germline V gene (reference sequence). This CDR3 contains 17 residues. Trimming pared 6 bases from V and 1 base from J, leaving 20 bases between. The CDR3 sequence: CASRATGRAGGTDTQYF. CDR3 in DNA: TGCGCCAGCAGGGCGACAGGGCGAGCGGGTGGCACAGATACGCAGTATTTT.

CDR3: CASSLAGTANTGELFF. In DNA form, the CDR3 reads TGTGCCAGCAGCTTAGCCGGGACAGCGAACACCGGGGAGCTGTTTTTT. The chain is built from TRBV7-6 and TRBJ2-2, with 7 bases that match TRBD1. After removal of 0 bases from V and 0 bases from J, the junction contained 1 base not matched to a gene. CDR1 and CDR2 from the germline V gene are SGHVS and FNYEAQ. This CDR3 region has 16 residues.

The rearrangement uses TRBV28 and TRBJ1-1; no clear D gene. The V end lost 6 bases, the J end lost 10 bases, and 12 bases lay between the germline ends. The CDR3 spans 11 residues. Germline V gene lookup returns CDR1 MDHEN and CDR2 SYDVKM. CDR3 region: CASSTLMRAFF. The DNA of the CDR3 is TGTGCCAGCAGCACCCTTATGCGAGCTTTCTTT.

This clone was seen a single time. The chain combines TRBV9 with TRBJ2-7; possible D gene TRBD1, 6 bases. V lost 0 bases to trimming and J lost 7 bases, with 14 bases between them. The CDR3 runs 14 residues. Looked up from germline, CDR1 is SGDLS and CDR2 is YYNGEE. CDR3 sequence reads: CASSVASQGWEQYF. CDR3 bases: TGTGCCAGCAGCGTAGCTTCACAGGGATGGGAGCAGTACTTC.

The chain carries TRBV3-1 (or the pseudogene TRBV3-2) and TRBJ1-4; D is unclear. This CDR3 contains 14 residues. Looked up from germline, CDR1 is LGHDT and CDR2 is YNNKEL (reference sequence). Between the trimmed V and J ends, which lost 4 bases and 8 bases, there was a span of 14 bases. In DNA form, the CDR3 reads TGTGCCAGCAGCCGAGGAGCGGGAGGCGAAAAACTGTTTTTT. Translating gives CASSRGAGGEKLFF.

In this sample, this clone turned up once. The V gene is TRBV27, the J gene TRBJ2-7, with TRBD2 identical over 13 bases. The germline V gene encodes CDR1 MNHEY and CDR2 SMNVEV (reference sequence). The trim removed 0 bases at V and 5 bases at J, leaving 4 bases unmatched. This CDR3 is built from 16 residues. In DNA form, the CDR3 reads TGTGCCAGCAGTTTATCACTAGCGGGGGGGGAGGACGAGCAGTACTTC. Protein: CASSLSLAGGEDEQYF.